This paragraph covers one T cell receptor beta chain sequence. The antigen is undetermined. The data stem from a study of identical twins. Whole-study results and caveats: For monozygotic twins, models underestimated out-of-frame TCR alpha sharing. Conclusions were drawn cross-sectionally by statistical analysis, without following the same donors. Clonotypes of the beta chain that were abundant in cord blood carried fewer insertions (memory repertoires showed none).

TCRdb re-analysed the 5' RACE reads in MiXCR, keeping a single row per CDR3 protein. The sample comprises hundreds of thousands of distinct CDR3 sequences, 9% to 15% of which are singletons, and about 1.5% rests with the top ten. Trimming stripped 0 bases from V and 13 bases from J, with 10 bases between. Germline CDR1 and CDR2: ENHRY and SYGVKD. This CDR3 spans 13 amino acids. Donors were all healthy Caucasians. A further study also used this sample, focusing on yellow fever vaccine responses in identical twins.

This sequence originates from a woman aged 18-29 years in good health. Source material: PBMCs. The chain joins TRBV10-3 to TRBJ1-6; unclear D gene. The CDR3 DNA reads TGTGCCATCAGTGAGTCGAGGACCGCTCCCCTCCACTTT. It is translated as CAISESRTAPLHF.